The source of this T cell receptor (beta chain) is a study of blood T cells in healthy people across ages. CDR3 length: 15 amino acids. Germline CDR1 reads SGHVS; CDR2 reads FQNEAQ. With a J-beta primer mix and a sample-barcoded 5' primer, a second PCR ran about 7 to 12 cycles. MiXCR, run by TCRdb on the 5' RACE reads, gives a single entry per CDR3 protein. The repertoire holds 700,000 to 900,000 distinct CDR3 sequences, with around 24% as singletons. General observations from the study: Relative to aged donors, long-lived donors carried more naive CD4+ cells and displayed higher diversity.

Note on this clonotype: Its antigen is unidentified. A read error may produce the germline difference seen at one junction end.

This same sample was also part of a study on T cells of mothers and their children. That paper adds: Per child, some 3 million TCR beta CDR3 reads were obtained, against over 8.5 million per mother.

This sequence originates from a boy under 18 in good health. The V gene is TRBV7-8, the J gene TRBJ2-5; TRBD2 might be the D (6 bases). Material: blood. CDR3 in amino acids: CTSSLERAGREGQYF. As DNA, the CDR3 is TGTACCAGCAGCTTAGAGAGGGCAGGGCGGGAAGGCCAGTACTTC.